The rows below give T cell receptor beta chains drawn from one sample of a study of blood T cell repertoires in COVID-19. This table comes from immunoSEQ multiplex PCR, and its TCRdb copy is limited to in-frame clones, with some not included. The sample records about 250,000 clones, about four fifths being singletons. The sample consisted of peripheral blood. The receptors stem from an elderly man with acute or convalescent COVID-19. The conserved cysteine and the conserved F or W are not part of the CDR3 here.

j_call: TRBJ1-1
v_call: TRBV14
cdr3_aa: ASSVAGAEAF

j_call: TRBJ2-3
v_call: TRBV19
cdr3_aa: ASSMVRGGTTDTQY

j_call: TRBJ2-5
v_call: TRBV6-7
cdr3_aa: ARTDRGIESETQY

j_call: TRBJ2-7
v_call: TRBV6-5
cdr3_aa: ASSYPGTSGAYEQY

j_call: TRBJ2-1
v_call: TRBV11-1
cdr3_aa: ASSPQGQGNEQF

j_call: TRBJ2-2
v_call: TRBV2
cdr3_aa: ASSEARPVRGIAGELF

j_call: TRBJ1-4
v_call: TRBV6-5
cdr3_aa: ASGDLATNEKLF

j_call: TRBJ1-1
v_call: TRBV6-5
cdr3_aa: ASSYRSTNTEAF

j_call: TRBJ1-1
v_call: TRBV7-3
cdr3_aa: ASSLDRGSNTEAF

j_call: TRBJ1-6
v_call: TRBV7-2
cdr3_aa: ASSFVPDRGNSPLH

j_call: TRBJ2-1
v_call: TRBV24-1
cdr3_aa: ATSDTGTGRGFPYNEQF

j_call: TRBJ2-7
v_call: TRBV6-5
cdr3_aa: ASSLTSGSSYEQY

j_call: TRBJ1-1
v_call: TRBV5-4
cdr3_aa: ASRTRGEAF

j_call: TRBJ2-4
v_call: TRBV28
cdr3_aa: ASSLGGTGKNIQY

j_call: TRBJ2-2
v_call: TRBV18
cdr3_aa: ASSPGAPGGELF

j_call: TRBJ2-3
v_call: TRBV28
cdr3_aa: ASSLTSGAIDTQY

j_call: TRBJ1-2
v_call: TRBV3-1/TRBV3-2
cdr3_aa: ASSQDLRFGYT

j_call: TRBJ1-6
v_call: TRBV5-8
cdr3_aa: ASSPLRQAQGAPLH

j_call: TRBJ1-2
v_call: TRBV21-1
cdr3_aa: ASSKEGTAGYGYT